This T cell receptor beta chain appears in the sequencing data of a study of low-dose radiotherapy and immunotherapy resistance in tumors. Across the whole study: Cohort 1 was given 0.5 Gy per fraction every 2 weeks, for 6.5 Gy total.

There are a few counts of this clonotype. Primers used for first-strand cDNA, a TRAV- and TRBV-specific set, covered both alpha and beta chains. A roughly 20-cycle PCR with a constant-region primer and V-primer adapter amplified TCRs. MiXCR, run by TCRdb on the reads, gives a single entry per CDR3 protein. The table records 15,000 to 20,000 distinct CDR3 sequences, about 73% of them present only once. This CDR3 region has 16 residues. The trim removed 3 bases at V and 6 bases at J, leaving 9 bases unmatched. Germline loops: CDR1 SGHTA, CDR2 FQGNSA. The V and J genes are TRBV7-2 and TRBJ2-5, with 11 bases fitting TRBD2. The TCR sequence derives from a human donor with advanced metastatic prostate, ovarian, gallbladder or colorectal cancer (not recorded which). This table probably holds off-target reads from a library built for another chain. The DNA of the CDR3 is TGTGCCAGCAGCTTTGGTAGCGGGGGGGCCTTAAAGACCCAGTACTTC. Translating gives CASSFGSGGALKTQYF.